Listed here are 6 T cell receptor beta chains from one sample, sequenced in a study of Graves' ophthalmopathy and Graves' hyperthyroidism. Amplification of TCR beta CDR3 regions used RNA transcripts. After a first-round RT-PCR with HTBI primers, a second-round multiplex PCR was run. TCRdb reprocessed the multiplex PCR reads with MiXCR, giving one entry per CDR3 protein. The sample has about 660,000 distinct CDR3 sequences, more than 40% seen once. Sequencing used peripheral blood. These receptors came from an adult man with Graves' ophthalmopathy.

This clonotype was counted ten times or more. CDR3 nucleotides: TGTGCCAGCCAAGGGGATAACTCTGGAAACACCATATATTTT. Protein product: CASQGDNSGNTIYF. V gene TRBV2 combines with J gene TRBJ1-3; a weak D match, TRBD1 (5 bases). There are 14 residues in the CDR3. Germline assignment: CDR1 SNHLY and CDR2 FYNNEI. Trimming took 8 bases from V and 0 from J, leaving 11 bases between them.

As regards this clonotype: Since no conserved phenylalanine or tryptophan closes the CDR3, a read error is the likely cause. The chain carries TRBV29-1 and TRBJ1-1, with TRBD1 as a possible D gene (5 bases). CDR3 size: 14 residues. Trimming took 6 bases from V and 5 from J, leaving 19 bases between them. The germline gives CDR1 SQVTM, CDR2 ANQGSEA. The CDR3 DNA sequence: TGCAGCGTGTTGGTGCAGGGTTTGACTACTGAAGCTTTCCTT. Translation gives CSVLVQGLTTEAFL.

The rearrangement links TRBV7-9 to TRBJ2-5; 10 bases agree with TRBD1. With 11 bases clipped from V and 6 bases from J, the junction kept 9 bases outside the gene matches. The CDR3 is made up of 13 amino acids. Germline assignment: CDR1 SEHNR and CDR2 FQNEAQ (reference sequence). The CDR3, as DNA: TGTGCCGGAACCGACAGGGGGCTGCAGACCCAGTACTTC. This translates into CAGTDRGLQTQYF. The whole variable domain, remainder taken from reference TRBV7-9 and TRBJ2-5, is DTGVSQNPRHKITKRGQNVTFRCDPISEHNRLYWYRQTLGQGPEFLTYFQNEAQLEKSRLLSDRFSAERPKGSFSTLEIQRTEQGDSAMYLCAGTDRGLQTQYFGPGTRLLVL.

In this sample, this clonotype turned up a few times. The gene calls are TRBV12-3 or TRBV12-4 and TRBJ2-3; D gene uncertain. V lost 3 bases, J lost 2 bases, and 3 bases lay in between. The length of the CDR3 is 12 residues. The CDR3 DNA is TGTGCCAGCAGTTTTTACACAGATACGCAGTATTTT. This gives the protein CASSFYTDTQYF.

This clonotype was detected only once. The chain recombines TRBV15 with TRBJ1-6; 9 positions agree with TRBD1. With V trimmed by 3 bases and J by 9 bases, 6 bases remained unmatched. Germline CDR1 reads LNHNV; CDR2 reads YYDKDF (reference sequence). The CDR3 consists of 15 residues. The CDR3 loop is CATSSSDRGSSPLHF. The CDR3 DNA sequence: TGTGCCACCAGCAGCTCGGACAGGGGAAGTTCACCCCTCCACTTT.

This clonotype was recorded a few times. The J gene is TRBJ1-5, the V gene TRBV4-2; D unclear. V lost 4 bases and J lost 5, with 9 bases in between. Germline CDR1 reads LGHNA; CDR2 reads YNFKEQ. The length of the CDR3 is 13 residues. CDR3 in DNA: TGTGCCAGCAGCCCCCAACGTCATCAGCCCCAGCATTTT. This encodes CASSPQRHQPQHF.